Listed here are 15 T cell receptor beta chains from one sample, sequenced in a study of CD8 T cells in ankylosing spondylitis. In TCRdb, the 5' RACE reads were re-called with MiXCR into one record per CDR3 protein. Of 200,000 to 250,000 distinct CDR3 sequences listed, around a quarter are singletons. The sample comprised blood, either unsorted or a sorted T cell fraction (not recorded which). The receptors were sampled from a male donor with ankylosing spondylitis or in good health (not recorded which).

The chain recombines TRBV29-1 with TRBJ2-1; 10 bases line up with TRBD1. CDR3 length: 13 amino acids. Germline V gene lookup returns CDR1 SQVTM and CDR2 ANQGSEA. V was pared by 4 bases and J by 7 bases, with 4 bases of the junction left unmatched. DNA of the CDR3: TGCAGCGTTGGTAGGACAGGGGGAAATGAGCAGTTCTTC. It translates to CSVGRTGGNEQFF.

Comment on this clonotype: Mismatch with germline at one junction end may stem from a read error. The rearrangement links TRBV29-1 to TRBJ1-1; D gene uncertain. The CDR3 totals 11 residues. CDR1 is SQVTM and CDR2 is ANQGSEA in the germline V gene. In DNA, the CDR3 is TGCAGCGGAGCTCTGAACCCTGAAGCTTTCTTT. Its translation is CSGALNPEAFF.

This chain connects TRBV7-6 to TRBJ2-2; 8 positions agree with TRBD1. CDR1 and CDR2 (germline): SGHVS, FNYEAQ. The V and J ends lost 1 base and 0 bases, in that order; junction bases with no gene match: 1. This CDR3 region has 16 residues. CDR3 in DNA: TGTGCCAGCAGCTTAGAGGACAGGGCGAACACCGGGGAGCTGTTTTTT. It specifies CASSLEDRANTGELFF.

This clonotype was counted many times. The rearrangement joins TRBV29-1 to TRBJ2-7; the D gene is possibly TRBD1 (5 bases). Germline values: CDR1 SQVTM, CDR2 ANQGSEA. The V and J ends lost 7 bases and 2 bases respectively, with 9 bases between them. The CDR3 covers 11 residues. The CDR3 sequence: CSAARAYEQYF. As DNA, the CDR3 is TGCAGCGCGGCCAGGGCCTACGAGCAGTACTTC.

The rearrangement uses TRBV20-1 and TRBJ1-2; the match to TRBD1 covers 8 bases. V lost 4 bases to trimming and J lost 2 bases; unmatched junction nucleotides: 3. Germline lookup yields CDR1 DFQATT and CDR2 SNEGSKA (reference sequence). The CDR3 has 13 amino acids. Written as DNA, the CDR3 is TGCAGTGCTACAAACAGGGGGAACTATGGCTACACCTTC. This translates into CSATNRGNYGYTF.

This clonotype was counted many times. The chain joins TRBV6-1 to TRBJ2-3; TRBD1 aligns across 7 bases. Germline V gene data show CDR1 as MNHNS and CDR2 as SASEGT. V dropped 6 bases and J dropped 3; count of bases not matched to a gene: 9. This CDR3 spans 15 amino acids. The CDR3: CASRRRAGGTDTQYF. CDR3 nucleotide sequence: TGTGCCAGCAGACGGCGGGCAGGGGGTACAGATACGCAGTATTTT.

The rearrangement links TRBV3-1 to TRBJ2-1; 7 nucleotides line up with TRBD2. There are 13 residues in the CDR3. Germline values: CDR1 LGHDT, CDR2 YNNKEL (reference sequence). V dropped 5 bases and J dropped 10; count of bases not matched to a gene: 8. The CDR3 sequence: CASSSRTREEQFF. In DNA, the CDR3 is TGTGCCAGCAGCTCACGGACTAGAGAAGAGCAGTTCTTC.

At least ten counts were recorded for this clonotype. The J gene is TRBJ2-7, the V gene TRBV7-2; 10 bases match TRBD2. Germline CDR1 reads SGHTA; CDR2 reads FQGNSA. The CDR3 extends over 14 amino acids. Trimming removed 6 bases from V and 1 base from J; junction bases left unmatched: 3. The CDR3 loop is CASSRAGGSYEQYF. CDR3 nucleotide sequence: TGTGCCAGCAGTAGAGCGGGAGGGTCCTACGAGCAGTACTTC.

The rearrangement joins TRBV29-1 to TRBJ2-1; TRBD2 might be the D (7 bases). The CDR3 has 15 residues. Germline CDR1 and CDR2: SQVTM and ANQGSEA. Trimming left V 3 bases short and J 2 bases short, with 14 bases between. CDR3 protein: CSVDWGGGAYNEQFF. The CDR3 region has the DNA TGCAGCGTTGATTGGGGGGGCGGTGCCTACAATGAGCAGTTCTTC.

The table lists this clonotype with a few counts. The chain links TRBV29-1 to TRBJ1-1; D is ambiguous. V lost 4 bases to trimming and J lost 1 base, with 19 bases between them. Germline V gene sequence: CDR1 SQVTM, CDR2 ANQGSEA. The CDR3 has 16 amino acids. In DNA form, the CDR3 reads TGCAGCGTTGCTGCCCCAACAAACTCAAAGAACACTGAAGCTTTCTTT. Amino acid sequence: CSVAAPTNSKNTEAFF.

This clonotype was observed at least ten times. Here the CDR3 reads CASSGGPTSSYEQYF. DNA of the CDR3: TGTGCCAGCAGCGGAGGACCCACCTCCTCCTACGAGCAGTACTTC. This rearrangement joins TRBV5-4 to TRBJ2-7; possibly TRBD2 for D (5 bases). The length of the CDR3 is 15 residues. CDR1 is SGHNT, CDR2 YYREEE, per germline (reference sequence). V was shortened by 4 bases and J by 0 bases, with 14 bases between the two germline ends.

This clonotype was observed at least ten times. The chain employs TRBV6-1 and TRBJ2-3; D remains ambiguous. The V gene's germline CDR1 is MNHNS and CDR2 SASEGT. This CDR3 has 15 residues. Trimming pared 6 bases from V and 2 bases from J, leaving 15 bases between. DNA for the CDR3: TGTGCCAGCAGCCGAGCCCTGACCTCCACAGATACGCAGTATTTT. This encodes CASSRALTSTDTQYF.

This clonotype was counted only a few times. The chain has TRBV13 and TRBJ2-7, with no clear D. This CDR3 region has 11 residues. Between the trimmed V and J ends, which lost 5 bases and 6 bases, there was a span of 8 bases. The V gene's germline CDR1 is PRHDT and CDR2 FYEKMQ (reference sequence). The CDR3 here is CASSEFGEQYF. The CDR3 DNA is TGTGCCAGCAGCGAGTTTGGCGAGCAGTACTTC.

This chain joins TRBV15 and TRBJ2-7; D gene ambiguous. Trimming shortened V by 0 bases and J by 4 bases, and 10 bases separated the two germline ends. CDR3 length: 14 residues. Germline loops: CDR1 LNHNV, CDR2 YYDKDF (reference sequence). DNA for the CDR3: TGTGCCACCAGCAGAGATAAGGGAAAATACGAGCAGTACTTC. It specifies CATSRDKGKYEQYF.

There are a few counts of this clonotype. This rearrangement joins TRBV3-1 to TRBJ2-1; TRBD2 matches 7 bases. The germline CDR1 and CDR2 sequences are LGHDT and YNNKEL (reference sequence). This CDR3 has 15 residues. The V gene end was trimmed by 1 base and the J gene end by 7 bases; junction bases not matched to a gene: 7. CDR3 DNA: TGTGCCAGCAGCCAAGGTGCAGCGGGAATAAATGAGCAGTTCTTC. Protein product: CASSQGAAGINEQFF.